This passage covers 30 T cell receptor beta chains from one sample sequenced in a study of read filtering for tumor transcriptome and immune sequencing (TCRdb year 2020). The sequencer was an Illumina HiSeq 4000. TCR libraries were constructed from about 400 ng RNA using the Immunoverse kit, and molecular barcoded adaptors covering alpha/delta and beta/gamma chains were employed. In-frame beta chains were kept once TCRdb had trimmed the public reads at Q25 with fastp and called clones with MiXCR. All rows with the same CDR3 protein become a single entry with the most common DNA and genes. For this sample there are under 150,000 distinct CDR3 sequences; approximately 13% appear just once. The top ten hold just under 8.5% of the sample. The specimen sequenced was a population of CD138-negative cells sorted from bone marrow. The cell subset or site label corresponds to: bone marrow mononuclear cells depleted of CD138+ plasma/myeloma cells by negative magnetic selection. These TCRs come from a donor at least 40 years old with multiple myeloma.

This clonotype was seen repeatedly, ten times or more. The rearrangement links TRBV7-3 to TRBJ2-2; D is uncertain. Germline lookup yields CDR1 SGHTA and CDR2 FQGTGA. The V end lost 4 bases, the J end lost 5 bases, and 11 bases lay between the germline ends. The CDR3 has 14 residues. CDR3 DNA: TGTGCCAGCAGCTCCACCCATGGGACCGGGGAGCTGTTTTTT. This sequence encodes CASSSTHGTGELFF.

At least ten counts were recorded for this clonotype. The J gene is TRBJ2-7, the V gene TRBV18, with D perhaps matching TRBD1 (6 bases). Per germline, CDR1 KGHSH and CDR2 LQKENI. Trimming took off 4 bases at V and 2 bases at J, with 9 bases between the two ends. The CDR3 runs 13 residues. For the CDR3, the DNA is TGTGCCAGCTCACTGGGGACAACCTACGAGCAGTACTTC. It yields the protein CASSLGTTYEQYF.

This clonotype showed up many times. This sequence joins TRBV7-8 and TRBJ2-1; 12 bases fit TRBD2. Germline CDR1 is SGHVS and CDR2 is FQNEAQ. This CDR3 has 16 residues. V was clipped by 5 bases and J by 6 bases; unmatched bases: 8. CDR3 in amino acids: CASSLTLAGGRNEQFF. The CDR3 DNA is TGTGCCAGCAGCCTAACACTAGCGGGAGGTCGCAATGAGCAGTTCTTC.

To note about this clonotype: The junction departs from germline at one end; a sequencing error may be responsible. This rearrangement joins TRBV29-1 to TRBJ2-2; D is perhaps TRBD2 (5 bases). CDR3 size: 14 residues. Germline CDR1 reads SQVTM; CDR2 reads ANQGSEA. CDR3 region: CSVEVTPNTGELIF. The CDR3 coding sequence is TGCAGCGTCGAAGTGACACCGAACACCGGGGAGCTGATTTTT.

V usage is TRBV7-9 and J usage is TRBJ2-1; 7 bases fit TRBD2. The junction had 12 bases not matched to a gene; V was cut back by 7 bases and J by 6 bases. Germline assignment: CDR1 SEHNR and CDR2 FQNEAQ (reference sequence). This CDR3 is 15 amino acids long. CDR3: CASTAGAPRGNEQFF. Here the CDR3 DNA reads TGTGCCAGCACCGCGGGAGCCCCGAGGGGCAATGAGCAGTTCTTC.

This clonotype has at least ten counts. This rearrangement joins TRBV29-1 to TRBJ2-6; D is undetermined. CDR3 size: 14 residues. Germline CDR1 reads SQVTM; CDR2 reads ANQGSEA. Trimming stripped 3 bases from V and 0 bases from J, with 6 bases between. The CDR3 is CSVDLSSGANVLTF. In DNA form, the CDR3 reads TGCAGCGTTGATCTCAGCTCTGGGGCCAACGTCCTGACTTTC.

The V and J genes are TRBV5-5 and TRBJ1-2; D gene uncertain. Trimming pared 3 bases from V and 2 bases from J, leaving 11 bases between. This CDR3 has 14 residues. Germline lookup yields CDR1 SGHKS and CDR2 YYEKEE (reference sequence). CDR3 sequence: CASSWVQDNYGYTF. For the CDR3, the DNA is TGTGCCAGCAGCTGGGTGCAGGACAACTATGGCTACACCTTC. The variable domain in full, with the rest retrieved from reference TRBV5-5 and TRBJ1-2, is DAGVTQSPTHLIKTRGQQVTLRCSPISGHKSVSWYQQVLGQGPQFIFQYYEKEERGRGNFPDRFSARQFPNYSSELNVNALLLGDSALYLCASSWVQDNYGYTFGSGTRLTVV.

This clonotype was observed at least ten times. The chain is built from TRBV3-1 and TRBJ1-5; D is ambiguous. The CDR3 is made up of 15 amino acids. V was cut by 4 bases and J by 7 bases, with 17 bases left in between. CDR1 and CDR2 from the germline V gene are LGHDT and YNNKEL (reference sequence). CDR3 protein: CASSRNRGVGQPQHF. The CDR3 DNA is TGTGCCAGCAGCCGCAACCGGGGAGTAGGCCAGCCCCAGCATTTT. Looking up the rest from reference TRBV3-1 and TRBJ1-5 gives the full variable domain: DTAVSQTPKYLVTQMGNDKSIKCEQNLGHDTMYWYKQDSKKFLKIMFSYNNKELIINETVPNRFSPKSPDKAHLNLHINSLELGDSAVYFCASSRNRGVGQPQHFGDGTRLSIL.

On this clonotype: A much larger clonotype is one base distant, so this may be a read error. This likely comes from a read error, as the CDR3 has no conserved phenylalanine or tryptophan at its end. The CDR3 loop is CASSNRRTSGMLGTQYY. In DNA form, the CDR3 reads TGTGCCAGCAGTAATAGAAGGACTAGCGGGATGCTAGGGACCCAGTACTAC. V and J are TRBV7-2 and TRBJ2-5, with 12 positions matching TRBD2. This CDR3 has 17 residues. V trimming: 6 bases; J trimming: 7 bases; junction bases outside the gene matches: 15. Germline V gives CDR1 SGHTA, CDR2 FQGNSA.

Many counts were recorded for this clonotype. The rearrangement joins TRBV14 to TRBJ2-7; D is unresolved. V was clipped by 0 bases and J by 7 bases, with 13 bases between them. The CDR3 has 14 residues. The germline gives CDR1 SGHDN, CDR2 FVKESK. This chain's CDR3 is CASSQDKFLGEQYF. CDR3 DNA sequence: TGTGCCAGCAGCCAAGACAAGTTTCTGGGTGAGCAGTACTTC.

The CDR3 protein is CASSSIGYSNQPQHF. CDR3 DNA: TGTGCCAGCAGTTCGATAGGATATAGCAATCAGCCCCAGCATTTT. The chain joins TRBV6-5 to TRBJ1-5; D ambiguous. The germline V and J ends were trimmed by 4 bases and 0 bases, with 10 bases remaining between them. The CDR3 consists of 15 residues. Germline V gene lookup returns CDR1 MNHEY and CDR2 SVGAGI.

This clonotype was counted at least ten times. V usage is TRBV6-6 and J usage is TRBJ2-3, with 14 bases fitting TRBD2. CDR3 length equals 20 residues. V shed 2 bases, J shed 1 base, and the junction held 11 bases outside the gene matches. Germline CDR1 and CDR2: MNHNY and SVGAGI (reference sequence). The CDR3 nucleotides are TGTGCCAGCAGTTACCTGGGTTTTGGACTAGCGGGAGGAGGCACAGATACGCAGTATTTT. Translation: CASSYLGFGLAGGGTDTQYF.

This clonotype was recorded many times. This chain connects TRBV7-9 to TRBJ2-7; 10 positions agree with TRBD2. V shed 8 bases and J 4 bases; nucleotides not matched to a gene: 11. Per the germline V gene, CDR1 is SEHNR and CDR2 is FQNEAQ (reference sequence). The CDR3 is 15 residues long. CDR3 coding DNA: TGTGCCAGCGGCTGGGGGGAGCGGGAGGGTTACGAGCAGTACTTC. Protein: CASGWGEREGYEQYF.

There are many counts of this clonotype. The rearrangement joins TRBV5-1 to TRBJ2-3; D is possibly TRBD1 (6 bases). This CDR3 region has 14 residues. The germline CDR1 and CDR2 sequences are SGHRS and YFSETQ. Trimming stripped 3 bases from V and 6 bases from J, with 14 bases between. This CDR3 is CASSSRGKMDTQYF. The CDR3 nucleotides read TGCGCCAGCAGCTCCAGGGGTAAGATGGATACGCAGTATTTT.

Many counts were recorded for this clonotype. The gene calls are TRBV7-9 and TRBJ2-5; 9 bases line up with TRBD2. The trim removed 6 bases at V and 5 bases at J, leaving 10 bases unmatched. CDR3 length: 15 residues. CDR1 is SEHNR, CDR2 FQNEAQ, per germline (reference sequence). CDR3 nucleotide sequence: TGTGCCAGCAGACTCGGACTAGCGCCGCGGGAGACCCAGTACTTC. It encodes CASRLGLAPRETQYF.

This clonotype was detected ten times or more. J is TRBJ1-3 and V is TRBV29-1; the D is unclear. CDR3 length: 13 amino acids. V lost 4 bases to trimming and J lost 0 bases, with 7 bases between them. Germline loops: CDR1 SQVTM, CDR2 ANQGSEA. The CDR3 coding sequence is TGCAGCGTTGGGAGAAGCTCTGGAAACACCATATATTTT. It codes for CSVGRSSGNTIYF.

On this clonotype: Since a much larger clone is just one base distant, this may be a read error. The V gene is TRBV6-2 or TRBV6-3, the J gene TRBJ1-1; D unclear. Trimming left V 7 bases short and J 5 bases short, with 8 bases between. The length of the CDR3 is 11 residues. Germline CDR1 reads MNHEY; CDR2 reads SVGEGT. The CDR3 DNA follows: TGTGCCAGCACCGGAGGGACTGAAGCTTTCTTT. It codes for CASTGGTEAFF.

The sample holds many counts of this clonotype. The CDR3 DNA is TGTGCCAGCAACCTACAGGGGGCCTTATATCAGCCCCAGCATTTT. Amino acid sequence: CASNLQGALYQPQHF. The chain couples TRBV12-3 or TRBV12-4 to TRBJ1-5, with 9 nucleotides matching TRBD1. V was pared by 7 bases and J by 5 bases, with 9 bases of the junction left unmatched. The length of the CDR3 is 15 residues.

This clonotype has a count of ten or more. This chain uses TRBV7-6 with TRBJ2-1; a possible D gene is TRBD1 (6 bases). Germline loops: CDR1 SGHVS, CDR2 FNYEAQ. Trimming took 1 base from V and 4 from J, leaving 11 bases between them. The CDR3 runs to 15 residues. DNA of the CDR3: TGTGCCAGCAGCTTAGGGCAGGGGCGATACAATGAGCAGTTCTTC. Its translation is CASSLGQGRYNEQFF.

In its sample, this clonotype was seen many times. CDR3 amino acids: CSASVGGQINQPQHF. DNA for the CDR3: TGCAGTGCTAGTGTAGGGGGACAGATCAATCAGCCCCAGCATTTT. The chain uses TRBV20-1 and TRBJ1-5; TRBD1 matches at 7 bases. The CDR3 spans 15 residues. With 3 bases clipped from V and 3 bases from J, the junction kept 8 bases outside the gene matches. Germline V gene data show CDR1 as DFQATT and CDR2 as SNEGSKA (reference sequence).

This clonotype showed up many times. This chain joins TRBV28 and TRBJ2-2, with D perhaps TRBD1 or TRBD2 (5 bases each). The CDR3 extends over 14 amino acids. Germline V CDR1 and CDR2: MDHEN, SYDVKM. V dropped 6 bases and J dropped 0 bases, with 8 bases sitting between them. CDR3 sequence: CASRGTTNTGELFF. The DNA for the CDR3 is TGTGCCAGCAGGGGGACGACGAACACCGGGGAGCTGTTTTTT. Using reference TRBV28 and TRBJ2-2 for the parts outside the CDR3, the full variable domain is DVKVTQSSRYLVKRTGEKVFLECVQDMDHENMFWYRQDPGLGLRLIYFSYDVKMKEKGDIPEGYSVSREKKERFSLILESASTNQTSMYLCASRGTTNTGELFFGEGSRLTVL.

This clonotype was found a few times. This chain links TRBV14 with TRBJ2-2; TRBD2 matches at 8 bases. The CDR3 extends over 16 amino acids. Germline values: CDR1 SGHDN, CDR2 FVKESK. V shed 4 bases, J shed 0 bases, and the junction held 4 bases outside the gene matches. The CDR3 loop is CASSLPSGPNTGELFF. DNA of the CDR3: TGTGCCAGCAGCCTGCCTAGCGGGCCGAACACCGGGGAGCTGTTTTTT.

CDR3: CASSQDLIRRNTEAFF. The DNA for the CDR3 is TGCGCCAGCAGCCAAGATCTAATCAGGAGGAACACTGAAGCTTTCTTT. This chain connects TRBV4-3 to TRBJ1-1; no clear D. The germline V gene encodes CDR1 LGHNA and CDR2 YSLEER. The CDR3 extends over 16 amino acids. V lost 0 bases and J lost 1, with 12 bases in between.

The chain employs TRBV14 and TRBJ1-2, with D perhaps matching TRBD1 (6 bases). From germline, CDR1 is SGHDN and CDR2 FVKESK. Trimming took off 0 bases at V and 3 bases at J, with 14 bases between the two ends. This CDR3 spans 16 amino acids. Written as DNA, the CDR3 is TGTGCCAGCAGCCAAGAAACGGGAGCAGGGGACTATGGCTACACCTTC. Residues: CASSQETGAGDYGYTF. Complete variable domain (other parts from reference TRBV14 and TRBJ1-2): EAGVTQFPSHSVIEKGQTVTLRCDPISGHDNLYWYRRVMGKEIKFLLHFVKESKQDESGMPNNRFLAERTGGTYSTLKVQPAELEDSGVYFCASSQETGAGDYGYTFGSGTRLTVV.

This clonotype was detected ten times or more. The rearrangement joins TRBV4-1 to TRBJ2-5; TRBD2 matches at 16 bases. The V and J ends lost 0 bases and 5 bases, in that order; junction bases with no gene match: 9. The CDR3 has 19 amino acids. CDR1 MGHRA and CDR2 YSYEKL come from the germline V gene. The CDR3 DNA is TGCGCCAGCAGCCAAGATTATGGGACTAGCGGGAGGGCCCGGGAGACCCAGTACTTC. Translated, it gives CASSQDYGTSGRARETQYF.

Points on this clonotype: A far larger clone is off by one base, so a read error is likely. This chain links TRBV7-9 with TRBJ1-5; a weak D match, TRBD1 (5 bases). The V gene's germline CDR1 is SEHNR and CDR2 FQNEAQ (reference sequence). The CDR3 has 13 residues. Trimming removed 0 bases at V and 7 bases at J, with 7 bases between. The CDR3 DNA follows: TGTGCCAGCAGCTTAGCGGGGGAACAGCCCCAGCATTTT. This encodes CASSLAGEQPQHF.

This clonotype has ten or more counts. Written as DNA, the CDR3 is TGTGCCACCAGCAGGGACAGAAAAGAGACCCAGTACTTC. Its protein is CATSRDRKETQYF. The chain links TRBV15 to TRBJ2-5; possible D gene TRBD1, 6 bases. The germline gives CDR1 LNHNV, CDR2 YYDKDF (reference sequence). Deletions cut 3 bases from V and 3 bases from J, with 8 bases between. The length of the CDR3 is 13 residues.

V usage is TRBV10-3 and J usage is TRBJ2-3, with 12 bases identical to TRBD1. Germline CDR1 reads ENHRY; CDR2 reads SYGVKD. This CDR3 is 14 amino acids long. J lost 5 bases, V lost 6 bases, and 3 bases had no gene match. The CDR3 loop reads CAIRRDRGQDTQYF. In nucleotides, the CDR3 is TGTGCCATCAGAAGGGACAGGGGGCAAGATACGCAGTATTTT.

This clonotype was counted many times. V usage is TRBV7-2 and J usage is TRBJ1-3; 7 bases align to TRBD1. This CDR3 has 15 amino acids. J was trimmed by 1 base and V by 3 bases; bases with no gene match: 3. Germline V gene lookup returns CDR1 SGHTA and CDR2 FQGNSA. CDR3 protein: CASSLTGSSGNTIYF. CDR3 sequence (DNA): TGTGCCAGCAGCTTGACAGGGAGTTCTGGAAACACCATATATTTT.

The sample holds a few counts of this clonotype. The chain has TRBV4-3 and TRBJ2-1; possible D gene TRBD2, 6 bases. Germline V gene data show CDR1 as LGHNA and CDR2 as YSLEER. With 0 bases removed from V and 7 bases from J, the gap between germline ends came to 16 bases. The CDR3 is 16 amino acids. The CDR3 DNA sequence: TGCGCCAGCAGCCAAGAGAGGTACGGGAGCAAGAATGAGCAGTTCTTC. It specifies CASSQERYGSKNEQFF.